The sequence of this T cell receptor beta chain was determined in a study of cytomegalovirus exposure and HLA in healthy donors. The study, taken as a whole, reports: In a later analysis, specific HLA alleles were associated with 15,000 to 20,000 TCR beta sequences at a 0.05 false discovery rate. TCR beta V segments were, for the most part, productive about 87% or about 30% of the time in an earlier analysis.

Amplification used 60 Vbeta primers and 13 Jbeta primers. The repertoire was sequenced with immunoSEQ multiplex PCR; TCRdb's copy has only in-frame clones and lacks some. The sample totals approximately 200,000 clones. V lost 1 base to trimming and J lost 8 bases, with 15 bases between them. The CDR3 length is 15 residues. Per the germline V gene, CDR1 is SGHRS and CDR2 is YFSETQ. Points on this clone: The target antigen is unknown.

The sequenced material came from PBMCs. The V gene is TRBV5-1, the J gene TRBJ2-2; D is uncertain. The source is a boy under 18 in good health and CMV-seronegative. The CDR3 sequence: CASSLRPGKGGELFF. CDR3 nucleotide sequence: TGCGCCAGCAGCTTGAGGCCAGGAAAAGGTGGGGAGCTGTTTTTT.